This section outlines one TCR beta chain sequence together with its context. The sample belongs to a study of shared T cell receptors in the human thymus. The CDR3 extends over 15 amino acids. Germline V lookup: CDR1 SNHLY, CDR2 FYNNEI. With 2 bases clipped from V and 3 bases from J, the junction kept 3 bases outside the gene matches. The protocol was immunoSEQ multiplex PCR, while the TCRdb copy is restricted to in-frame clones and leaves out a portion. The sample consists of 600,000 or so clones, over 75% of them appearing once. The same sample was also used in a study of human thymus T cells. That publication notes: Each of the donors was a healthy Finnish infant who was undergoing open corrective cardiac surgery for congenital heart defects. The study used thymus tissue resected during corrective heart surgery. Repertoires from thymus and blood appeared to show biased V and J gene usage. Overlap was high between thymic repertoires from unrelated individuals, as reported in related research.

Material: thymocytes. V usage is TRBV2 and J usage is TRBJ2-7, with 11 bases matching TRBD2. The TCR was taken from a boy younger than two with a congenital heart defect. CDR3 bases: TGTGCCAGCAGTGAAAGGGGACTAGCGGTCTACGAGCAGTACTTC. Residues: CASSERGLAVYEQYF.